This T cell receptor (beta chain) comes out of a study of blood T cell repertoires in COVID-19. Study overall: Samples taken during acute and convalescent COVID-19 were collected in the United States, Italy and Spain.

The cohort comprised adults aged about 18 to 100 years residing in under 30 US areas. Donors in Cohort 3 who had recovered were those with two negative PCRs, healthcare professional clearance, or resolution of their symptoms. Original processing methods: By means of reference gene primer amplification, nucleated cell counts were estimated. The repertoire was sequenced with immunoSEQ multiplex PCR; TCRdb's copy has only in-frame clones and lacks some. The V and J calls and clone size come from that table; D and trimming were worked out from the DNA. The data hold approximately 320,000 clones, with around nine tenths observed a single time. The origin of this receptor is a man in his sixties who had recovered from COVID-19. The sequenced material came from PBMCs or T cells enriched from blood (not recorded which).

DNA for the CDR3: TGTGCCAGCAGCCTACTAATCCCCAATGAGCAGTTCTTC. Its translation: CASSLLIPNEQFF. V usage is TRBV7-2 and J usage is TRBJ2-1; D uncertain. The germline V gene encodes CDR1 SGHTA and CDR2 FQGNSA. The CDR3 is 13 residues long. V was pared by 5 bases and J by 6 bases, with 11 bases between.